The rows below give T cell receptor beta chains drawn from one sample of a study of blood T cell repertoires in COVID-19. Using immunoSEQ multiplex PCR, the repertoire was profiled, and TCRdb retains in-frame clones only, with some absent. The sample lists a few hundred thousand clones; around nine tenths were seen once. Sequenced input: PBMCs or T cells enriched from blood (not recorded which). The receptors here all came from a woman younger than 45 who had been exposed to COVID-19. The CDR3 runs from the conserved cysteine through the conserved F or W. The D gene is left open where the match is weak. For some rows the clone size is stated as once, few or many, or as a class when expanded; others skip it.

>-|few|TRBV5-6|TRBJ2-7
TGTGCCAGCAGTTCTCCCGGGGGGCCGGGCTACGAGCAGTACTTC
CASSSPGGPGYEQYF
>-|-|TRBV23-1|TRBJ1-5
TGCGCCAGCAGCCCGAATCAGCCCCAGCATTTT
CASSPNQPQHF
>TRBD1|-|TRBV19|TRBJ2-7
TGTGCCAGTAGTATGCGGACAGGGGAGCAGTACTTC
CASSMRTGEQYF
>-|-|TRBV6-2/TRBV6-3|TRBJ1-4
TGTGCCAGCAGCCTATGGGGGGCAACTAATGAAAAACTGTTTTTT
CASSLWGATNEKLFF
>TRBD1|once|TRBV24-1|TRBJ2-1
TGTGCCACCAGTGATTTGACACAGACAGGGGACCATGAGCAGTTCTTC
CATSDLTQTGDHEQFF
>-|-|TRBV15|TRBJ1-2
TGTGCCACCAGCAGAACCGATTTGGGGGGCTATGGCTACACCTTC
CATSRTDLGGYGYTF
>TRBD2|-|TRBV11-3|TRBJ2-3
TGTGCCAGCAGCTTAGCCGGCGGAGCTGCGGGACTAGCGGAAACAGATACGCAGTATTTT
CASSLAGGAAGLAETDTQYF
>-|-|TRBV9|TRBJ1-2
TGTGCCAGCAGCGTAGGACAGCACTATGGCTACACCTTC
CASSVGQHYGYTF
>-|-|TRBV25-1|TRBJ1-2
TGCGCCAGCAGTGGCGGCAGCCATGGCTACACCTTC
CASSGGSHGYTF
>TRBD1|-|TRBV10-3|TRBJ1-2
TGTGCCATTGCGGGGGACAGGCCCTATGGCTACACCTTC
CAIAGDRPYGYTF
>-|-|TRBV2|TRBJ2-1
TGTGCCAGCCGGGAGACAGAAGCAGTCCCTGAGCAGTTCTTC
CASRETEAVPEQFF
>-|-|TRBV19|TRBJ2-5
TGTGCCAGTAGTACCCGGGAATTCCAAGAGACCCAGTACTTC
CASSTREFQETQYF
>-|-|TRBV21-1|TRBJ2-5
TGTGCCAGCAGCAAGGGGAGACAGGGCCAAGAGACCCAGTACTTC
CASSKGRQGQETQYF
>TRBD2|-|TRBV4-2|TRBJ2-4
TGTGCCAGCAGCGACGCGACTAGCGGGACCCTAGCCAAAAACATTCAGTACTTC
CASSDATSGTLAKNIQYF
>TRBD2|-|TRBV6-2/TRBV6-3|TRBJ2-7
TGTGCCAGCAGCCTGACTAGCCACCTCTACGAGCAGTACTTC
CASSLTSHLYEQYF
>-|-|TRBV11-3|TRBJ1-1
TGTGCCAGCAACCCCTTAGGGGGGGCGACTGAAGCTTTCTTT
CASNPLGGATEAFF
>-|few|TRBV27|TRBJ2-3
TGTGCCAGCAGTTTATTACAGCCGATACACTCTGAACTAGAATCTAGCACAGATACGCAGTATTTT
CASSLLQPIHSELESSTDTQYF
>-|-|TRBV6-5|TRBJ1-4
TGTGCCAGCAGTTACTCGACTTTCCCCAGGGTGGAAAAACTGTTTTTT
CASSYSTFPRVEKLFF